A single sample is the source of the 2 T cell receptor beta chains below, sequenced in a study of CD8 T cells in Susac syndrome. RNA in amounts of roughly 0.5 to 1 ug was reverse transcribed with random hexamers. TCRdb independently ran MiXCR on the immunoSEQ multiplex PCR reads; one entry per CDR3 protein. The sample lists about 200,000 distinct CDR3 sequences; over 85% were seen once. Sequenced: CD4+ T cells from PBMCs. Receptor source: a human donor in good health.

The CDR3 here is CASSLRGQGKNNEQFF. In DNA form, the CDR3 reads TGCGCCAGCAGCTTGAGAGGGCAGGGGAAAAACAATGAGCAGTTCTTC. V gene TRBV5-1 combines with J gene TRBJ2-1; TRBD1 is a possible D gene (6 bases). The V end was cut by 1 base, the J end by 5 bases, with 16 bases between. Germline CDR1 reads SGHRS; CDR2 reads YFSETQ. This CDR3 has 16 amino acids.

The V call is TRBV7-9, the J call TRBJ2-3; D is unresolved. The length of the CDR3 is 12 residues. Germline CDR1 SEHNR, CDR2 FQNEAQ (reference sequence). Trimming cost V 7 bases and J 3 bases, with 8 bases left between them. CDR3 amino acids: CASTKNTDTQYF. The CDR3 DNA reads as TGTGCCAGCACGAAAAATACAGATACGCAGTATTTT.